This passage covers 31 T cell receptor beta chains from one sample sequenced in a study of T-cell reconstitution after alpha-beta-depleted transplantation in children. As it was prepared, the TCRbeta library received unique molecular identifiers. TCRdb analysed the PCR reads with MiXCR anew, one entry per CDR3 protein. The sample records roughly 500,000 distinct CDR3 sequences, around 17% being singletons. The material was PBMCs from the stem cell graft donor, obtained from the stem cell graft. All receptors come from a human donor who donated a stem cell graft to a child with acute lymphoblastic leukemia.

This clonotype was seen a few times. The gene calls are TRBV27 and TRBJ2-4, with D perhaps matching TRBD1 or TRBD2 (5 bases each). The CDR3 covers 18 residues. V was shortened by 3 bases and J by 2 bases, with 20 bases between the two germline ends. Germline CDR1 is MNHEY and CDR2 is SMNVEV (reference sequence). For the CDR3, the DNA is TGTGCCAGCAGTTTCGGGACCTTCCCGGTGGGACCCAAAAACATTCAGTACTTC. Its translation is CASSFGTFPVGPKNIQYF.

The gene calls are TRBV12-3 or TRBV12-4 and TRBJ2-1; TRBD2 agrees at 8 bases. CDR3 length: 17 amino acids. V was clipped by 6 bases and J by 5 bases; unmatched bases: 15. In DNA form, the CDR3 reads TGTGCCAGCAGGTTCTCTGGGCGGGAGGCGCGGGACAATGAGCAGTTCTTC. This sequence encodes CASRFSGREARDNEQFF.

In this sample, this clonotype turned up a few times. The chain links TRBV12-3 or TRBV12-4 to TRBJ1-5; D is undetermined. Trimming pared 2 bases from V and 1 base from J, leaving 6 bases between. The CDR3 totals 14 residues. The chain's CDR3 is CASSLFTSNQPQHF. The CDR3 nucleotides are TGTGCCAGCAGTTTATTCACGAGCAATCAGCCCCAGCATTTT.

This clonotype was counted between two and nine times. The V gene is TRBV24-1, the J gene TRBJ1-5; D is undetermined. The CDR3 consists of 13 residues. Trimming cost V 6 bases and J 4 bases, with 9 bases left between them. Germline lookup yields CDR1 KGHDR and CDR2 SFDVKD. CDR3 DNA sequence: TGTGCCACCAGTAGCGGGTGGAATCAGCCCCAGCATTTT. This gives the protein CATSSGWNQPQHF.

The J gene is TRBJ2-1, the V gene TRBV9, with 9 bases fitting TRBD2. J lost 8 bases, V lost 1 base, and 10 bases had no gene match. The CDR3 contains 16 residues. Germline V gene lookup returns CDR1 SGDLS and CDR2 YYNGEE. DNA of the CDR3: TGTGCCAGCAGCGTAAAGATCCAGCGGGAGGAGGATGAGCAGTTCTTC. This translates into CASSVKIQREEDEQFF.

The sample holds a few counts of this clonotype. The genes are TRBV5-5 and TRBJ2-5; TRBD2 might be the D (5 bases). The germline V gene has CDR1 SGHKS and CDR2 YYEKEE (reference sequence). V lost 7 bases and J 2 bases, leaving 15 bases between the germline ends. The CDR3 consists of 14 residues. CDR3 coding DNA: TGTGCCAGCCAGGCACCCGGAGGTCAAGAGACCCAGTACTTC. It encodes CASQAPGGQETQYF.

The J gene is TRBJ1-2, the V gene TRBV12-3 or TRBV12-4, with 10 bases fitting TRBD1. The CDR3 runs to 14 residues. Unmatched junction bases numbered 3, after V lost 3 bases and J lost 5 bases. In nucleotides, the CDR3 is TGTGCCAGCAGTTTTGAGGGACAGGGGTATGGCTACACCTTC. This encodes CASSFEGQGYGYTF.

The V call is TRBV5-5, the J call TRBJ2-2; D unclear. This CDR3 comprises 17 residues. Trimming left V 1 base short and J 2 bases short, with 15 bases between. Germline values: CDR1 SGHKS, CDR2 YYEKEE (reference sequence). CDR3 region: CASSLLHSGGNTGELFF. Written as DNA, the CDR3 is TGTGCCAGCAGCTTGTTGCATTCGGGCGGAAACACCGGGGAGCTGTTTTTT.

In its sample, this clonotype was seen a few times. The V gene is TRBV12-3 or TRBV12-4, the J gene TRBJ1-1; 7 positions agree with TRBD1. Unmatched junction bases numbered 10, after V lost 6 bases and J lost 6 bases. The CDR3 sequence is 14 residues long. The CDR3 region is CASRRDRDNSEAFF. The CDR3 DNA reads TGTGCCAGCAGAAGGGACAGAGACAACTCTGAAGCTTTCTTT.

This chain links TRBV2 with TRBJ1-1, with D uncertain. CDR3 length: 15 residues. Trimming left V 3 bases short and J 1 base short, with 12 bases between. Germline loops: CDR1 SNHLY, CDR2 FYNNEI. The DNA of the CDR3 is TGTGCCAGCAGTGATTCGGCCGGTGGGAACACTGAAGCTTTCTTT. It translates to CASSDSAGGNTEAFF.

This clonotype was found a few times. The chain recombines TRBV12-3 or TRBV12-4 with TRBJ2-3, with 14 bases matching TRBD2. The CDR3 has 15 residues. V gave up 7 bases and J gave up 5 bases; unmatched junction bases: 5. CDR3 sequence: CASTRGLAGGDTQYF. In DNA, the CDR3 is TGTGCCAGCACCAGAGGACTAGCGGGAGGAGATACGCAGTATTTT.

The rearrangement links TRBV9 to TRBJ2-1, with 8 positions matching TRBD2. The germline gives CDR1 SGDLS, CDR2 YYNGEE. The CDR3 runs 16 residues. Trimming cost V 0 bases and J 3 bases; bases outside gene matches: 5. The CDR3 is CASSVVASGFYNEQFF. The CDR3 region has the DNA TGTGCCAGCAGCGTAGTGGCTAGCGGGTTCTACAATGAGCAGTTCTTC.

This clonotype was detected once. This chain uses TRBV5-1 with TRBJ2-2, with TRBD2 matching over 10 bases. Germline trimming cut 3 bases from V and 8 bases from J; bases unmatched to any gene: 7. Germline CDR1 and CDR2: SGHRS and YFSETQ. The CDR3 sequence is 15 residues long. Written as DNA, the CDR3 is TGCGCCAGCAGCTGGGGACTAGCGAGAACTGGGGAGCTGTTTTTT. As protein: CASSWGLARTGELFF.

This clonotype was counted a few times. The rearrangement links TRBV20-1 to TRBJ2-5, with D tentatively TRBD1 or TRBD2 (6 bases each). The CDR3 has 15 residues. Germline loops: CDR1 DFQATT, CDR2 SNEGSKA (reference sequence). V lost 2 bases, J lost 0 bases, and 13 bases lay in between. CDR3 residues: CSARRGTKYQETQYF. In DNA form, the CDR3 reads TGCAGTGCTAGACGCGGGACAAAGTACCAAGAGACCCAGTACTTC.

This clonotype was found a few times. The J gene is TRBJ2-7, the V gene TRBV7-9; no reliable D call. CDR3 size: 12 residues. Trimming removed 2 bases from V and 5 bases from J, with 7 bases in between. Germline V gene lookup returns CDR1 SEHNR and CDR2 FQNEAQ (reference sequence). The CDR3 DNA sequence: TGTGCCAGCAGCTTATTAATTAACGAGCAGTACTTC. Encoded protein: CASSLLINEQYF.

This clonotype occurred a few times. The V call is TRBV20-1, the J call TRBJ1-2; D is unclear. V was clipped by 0 bases and J by 2 bases, with 10 bases between them. This CDR3 has 14 amino acids. The germline V gene encodes CDR1 DFQATT and CDR2 SNEGSKA (reference sequence). This CDR3 reads CSARDRVRNYGYTF. Written as DNA, the CDR3 is TGCAGTGCTAGAGATAGGGTCAGAAACTATGGCTACACCTTC.

There are a few counts of this clonotype. J is TRBJ2-7 and V is TRBV6-1, with 8 bases fitting TRBD1. V lost 4 bases to trimming and J lost 3 bases; unmatched junction nucleotides: 8. CDR1 and CDR2 (germline): MNHNS, SASEGT. The CDR3 has 15 residues. The CDR3 DNA reads as TGTGCCAGCAGTGGCCCGACAGGGGCCTTCTACGAGCAGTACTTC. This translates into CASSGPTGAFYEQYF.

This clonotype came up a few times. The chain combines TRBV5-1 with TRBJ2-7, with TRBD2 as a possible D gene (5 bases). The length of the CDR3 is 12 residues. CDR1 SGHRS and CDR2 YFSETQ come from the germline V gene. Deletions cut 2 bases from V and 6 bases from J, with 9 bases between. CDR3 protein: CASSFGVREQYF. The CDR3, as DNA: TGCGCCAGCAGCTTCGGGGTCCGCGAGCAGTACTTC.

The rearrangement uses TRBV6-5 and TRBJ2-7; perhaps TRBD2 as D (5 bases). Trimming left V 4 bases short and J 0 bases short, with 19 bases between. The CDR3 has 17 amino acids. Germline V lookup: CDR1 MNHEY, CDR2 SVGAGI. DNA of the CDR3: TGTGCCAGCAGTTTTTCTAACGAGAAGCGGAGCTCCTACGAGCAGTACTTC. It is translated as CASSFSNEKRSSYEQYF.

The sample holds a few counts of this clonotype. The chain recombines TRBV7-9 with TRBJ1-2; tentative D call: TRBD1 (5 bases). The CDR3 is made up of 12 amino acids. Germline CDR1 and CDR2: SEHNR and FQNEAQ (reference sequence). Trimming took off 6 bases at V and 8 bases at J, with 13 bases between the two ends. The CDR3 DNA reads as TGTGCCAGCAGACCGACAGTCGCCGGCTACACCTTC. Protein: CASRPTVAGYTF.

This clonotype was seen a handful of times. This sequence joins TRBV20-1 and TRBJ2-1; TRBD2 is a possible D gene (6 bases). V was shortened by 6 bases and J by 4 bases, with 16 bases between the two germline ends. Germline CDR1 is DFQATT and CDR2 is SNEGSKA (reference sequence). The CDR3 spans 14 residues. Here the CDR3 reads CSAEGLGGYNEQFF. DNA for the CDR3: TGCAGTGCCGAGGGACTGGGAGGATACAATGAGCAGTTCTTC.

This clonotype turned up a few times. The chain employs TRBV12-3 or TRBV12-4 and TRBJ1-2; TRBD1 aligns across 7 bases. This CDR3 has 13 residues. Losses at the gene ends were 6 bases for V and 2 bases for J; bases not matched to a gene: 3. CDR3: CASRRDRNYGYTF. CDR3 bases: TGTGCCAGCAGGAGGGACAGAAACTATGGCTACACCTTC.

This clonotype was detected a few times. The chain links TRBV28 to TRBJ1-3; no clear D gene. The length of the CDR3 is 14 residues. V was shortened by 0 bases and J by 1 base, with 4 bases between the two germline ends. CDR1 and CDR2 (germline): MDHEN, SYDVKM. The CDR3: CASSLWSSGNTIYF. The CDR3 nucleotides read TGTGCCAGCAGTTTATGGTCTTCTGGAAACACCATATATTTT.

This clonotype was counted a few times. The rearrangement uses TRBV29-1 and TRBJ1-2, with D uncertain. This CDR3 has 11 residues. The germline gives CDR1 SQVTM, CDR2 ANQGSEA. V dropped 6 bases and J dropped 5 bases, with 10 bases sitting between them. This chain's CDR3 is CSVTRSYGYTF. DNA of the CDR3: TGCAGCGTGACCAGATCGTATGGCTACACCTTC. Full variable domain (outside the CDR3, taken from reference TRBV29-1 and TRBJ1-2): SAVISQKPSRDICQRGTSLTIQCQVDSQVTMMFWYRQQPGQSLTLIATANQGSEATYESGFVIDKFPISRPNLTFSTLTVSNMSPEDSSIYLCSVTRSYGYTFGSGTRLTVV.

A few counts support this clonotype. This sequence joins TRBV20-1 and TRBJ2-5, with D uncertain. The V gene's germline CDR1 is DFQATT and CDR2 SNEGSKA (reference sequence). Trimming cost V 0 bases and J 10 bases, with 12 bases left between them. The CDR3 is 12 amino acids. The DNA for the CDR3 is TGCAGTGCTAGAGATCTTGACCCTAGCCAGTACTTC. As protein: CSARDLDPSQYF.

This clonotype was seen more than once but under ten times. The chain couples TRBV7-2 to TRBJ2-7, with D perhaps TRBD1 (5 bases). V lost 4 bases, J lost 2 bases, and 12 bases lay in between. The germline gives CDR1 SGHTA, CDR2 FQGNSA. There are 14 residues in the CDR3. In DNA form, the CDR3 reads TGTGCCAGCAGCTCGGTGGGGCTTACCTACGAGCAGTACTTC. Its protein is CASSSVGLTYEQYF.

This chain joins TRBV27 and TRBJ1-2; no clear D. The V and J ends lost 2 bases and 0 bases respectively, with 7 bases between them. The CDR3 sequence is 14 residues long. The germline gives CDR1 MNHEY, CDR2 SMNVEV (reference sequence). The chain's CDR3 is CASSLERTNYGYTF. CDR3 sequence (DNA): TGTGCCAGCAGTTTAGAACGCACTAACTATGGCTACACCTTC.

In DNA, the CDR3 is TGTGCCAGCAGTCTGTTCTCCAAGGGGGCCTACGAGCAGTACTTC. Protein: CASSLFSKGAYEQYF. The chain uses TRBV28 and TRBJ2-7; weak D call: TRBD1 (6 bases). Trimming took off 5 bases at V and 2 bases at J, with 16 bases between the two ends. The CDR3 contains 15 residues. Germline-derived CDR1 and CDR2 are MDHEN and SYDVKM.

The chain recombines TRBV29-1 with TRBJ2-1; TRBD2 matches 8 bases. Trimming cost V 6 bases and J 4 bases; bases outside gene matches: 8. This CDR3 contains 14 residues. Germline V lookup: CDR1 SQVTM, CDR2 ANQGSEA. CDR3 DNA sequence: TGCAGCGTGCTGCCGGGACTAGAGTACAATGAGCAGTTCTTC. Translated, it gives CSVLPGLEYNEQFF.

This clonotype was seen only a few times. The gene calls are TRBV5-6 and TRBJ2-3; 8 positions match TRBD2. Germline V lookup: CDR1 SGHDT, CDR2 YYEEEE. The length of the CDR3 is 16 residues. The V and J ends lost 7 bases and 6 bases, in that order; junction bases with no gene match: 16. The CDR3 spells CASQGREAGAGDTQYF. CDR3 nucleotides: TGTGCCAGCCAAGGACGGGAAGCGGGAGCGGGGGATACGCAGTATTTT.

The rearrangement links TRBV2 to TRBJ1-2; maybe TRBD1 (6 bases). The CDR3 runs 13 residues. Per the germline V gene, CDR1 is SNHLY and CDR2 is FYNNEI. V was shortened by 4 bases and J by 6 bases, with 12 bases between the two germline ends. This CDR3 is CASSVRTANGYTF. The CDR3 DNA sequence: TGTGCCAGCAGTGTGAGGACAGCGAATGGCTACACCTTC. The complete variable domain, with remaining parts taken from reference TRBV2 and TRBJ1-2, reads EPEVTQTPSHQVTQMGQEVILRCVPISNHLYFYWYRQILGQKVEFLVSFYNNEISEKSEIFDDQFSVERPDGSNFTLKIRSTKLEDSAMYFCASSVRTANGYTFGSGTRLTVV.